This record concerns one T cell receptor beta chain sequence. Its matching antigen is unknown. These data come from a study of blood T cells in healthy people across ages. The study, taken as a whole, reports: One million T cells yielded diversity estimates that were considered underestimates.

CDR1 is SEHNR, CDR2 FQNEAQ, per germline (reference sequence). CDR3 size: 15 residues. The V end was cut by 1 base, the J end by 7 bases, with 15 bases between. For the second PCR, which ran for about 7 to 12 cycles, a sample-barcoded 5' primer and a J-beta primer mix were used. One entry per CDR3 protein results from TCRdb running MiXCR on the 5' RACE reads. The sample includes 800,000 to 950,000 distinct CDR3 sequences, about 29% of them seen just once. The same specimen was also included in a second study, on T cells of mothers and their children. That paper states: The sample comes from fewer than ten healthy Caucasian donors: mothers and children. Using the M1S primer, the second PCR added sample barcodes along with 2-4 random nucleotides.

J is TRBJ2-3 and V is TRBV7-9; maybe TRBD1 (5 bases). Sample: blood. The receptor was derived from a woman aged 40 to 50 in good health. CDR3 protein: CASSLGQPRIYTQYF. As DNA, the CDR3 is TGTGCCAGCAGCTTAGGACAGCCCCGTATCTATACGCAGTATTTT. The full variable domain, rest sourced from reference TRBV7-9 and TRBJ2-3, is DTGVSQNPRHKITKRGQNVTFRCDPISEHNRLYWYRQTLGQGPEFLTYFQNEAQLEKSRLLSDRFSAERPKGSFSTLEIQRTEQGDSAMYLCASSLGQPRIYTQYFGPGTRLTVL.